This passage covers 15 T cell receptor beta chains from one sample sequenced in a study of T cell responses to AZD1222 COVID-19 vaccine. The method was immunoSEQ multiplex PCR; TCRdb's version includes in-frame clones alone and lacks a portion of them. The table includes about 160,000 clones, 85% to 95% detected once. Sequenced here: peripheral blood, sampled on day 0 of AZD1222 vaccination. The receptors shown here come from an adult in good health.

The rearrangement joins TRBV11-2 to TRBJ2-2, with D possibly TRBD2 on 7 matching bases. The CDR3 is 16 amino acids. From germline, CDR1 is SGHAT and CDR2 FQNNGV. V lost 1 base and J lost 2, with 11 bases in between. The DNA of the CDR3 is TGTGCCAGCAGCTTAGCTGGGGGGGGCAACACCGGGGAGCTGTTTTTT. It specifies CASSLAGGGNTGELFF.

The gene calls are TRBV23-1 and TRBJ2-3, with 7 bases that match TRBD1. TRBV23-1 has ORF status, its function being uncertain. Unmatched junction bases numbered 4, after V lost 5 bases and J lost 5 bases. CDR3 length: 13 amino acids. CDR3 coding DNA: TGCGCCAGCAGTGGACAGGTAGAAGATACGCAGTATTTT. Its protein product is CASSGQVEDTQYF.

This chain connects TRBV2 to TRBJ2-3, with 12 bases aligning to TRBD2. The CDR3 consists of 15 residues. Germline CDR1 SNHLY, CDR2 FYNNEI. J was trimmed by 5 bases and V by 6 bases; bases with no gene match: 6. The CDR3 is CASRSLAGGQDTQYF. The CDR3 nucleotides are TGTGCCAGCAGAAGTCTAGCGGGGGGGCAAGATACGCAGTATTTT.

The chain is built from TRBV5-1 and TRBJ2-3, with 9 nucleotides matching TRBD1. After removal of 4 bases from V and 6 bases from J, the junction contained 9 bases not matched to a gene. The CDR3 runs to 15 residues. Germline CDR1 reads SGHRS; CDR2 reads YFSETQ. This chain's CDR3 is CASSPPGTGTDTQYF. The DNA for the CDR3 is TGCGCCAGCAGCCCTCCCGGGACAGGGACCGATACGCAGTATTTT.

With respect to this clone: This sample also contains other DNA sequences that code for the same CDR3. V gene TRBV3-1 (or the pseudogene TRBV3-2) combines with J gene TRBJ1-3, with D hard to call. CDR3 length: 13 residues. V was pared by 1 base and J by 4 bases, with 5 bases between. CDR1 and CDR2 from the germline V gene are LGHDT and YNNKEL (reference sequence). The CDR3 DNA is TGTGCCAGCAGCCAAGGGGAAGGAAACACCATATATTTT. Translation gives CASSQGEGNTIYF.

This chain connects TRBV2 to TRBJ1-2; tentative D call: TRBD1 (5 bases). The CDR3 is 13 residues long. Germline CDR1 SNHLY, CDR2 FYNNEI. V was clipped by 5 bases and J by 3 bases, with 10 bases between them. The CDR3 loop reads CASSMGRDYGYTF. The CDR3 DNA sequence: TGTGCCAGCAGTATGGGCAGGGACTATGGCTACACCTTC.

CDR3 coding DNA: TGTGCCAGCAGCTTAGGTCAGCTATCCTATGAGCAGTTCTTC. This encodes CASSLGQLSYEQFF. This chain connects TRBV7-8 to TRBJ2-1; D gene uncertain. Germline V gene sequence: CDR1 SGHVS, CDR2 FQNEAQ. The V gene lost 1 base and the J gene lost 8 bases, with 12 bases spanning the gap. The CDR3 sequence is 14 residues long. Variable domain in full (rest from reference TRBV7-8 and TRBJ2-1): GAGVSQSPRYKVAKRGQDVALRCDPISGHVSLFWYQQALGQGPEFLTYFQNEAQLDKSGLPSDRFFAERPEGSVSTLKIQRTQQEDSAVYLCASSLGQLSYEQFFGPGTRLTVL.

This clone showed up just once. The chain recombines TRBV27 with TRBJ2-3; TRBD2 is a possible D gene (5 bases). V was cut by 6 bases and J by 2 bases, with 18 bases left in between. This CDR3 contains 16 residues. Germline V gene sequence: CDR1 MNHEY, CDR2 SMNVEV (reference sequence). As DNA, the CDR3 is TGTGCCAGCAGCCGACTAATGCCTACCCTCACAGATACGCAGTATTTT. It yields the protein CASSRLMPTLTDTQYF.

The chain combines TRBV19 with TRBJ1-1, with D uncertain. Germline CDR1 is LNHDA and CDR2 is SQIVND (reference sequence). This CDR3 has 12 residues. Trimming removed 9 bases at V and 1 base at J, with 9 bases between. This CDR3 is CASSVGNTEAFF. The CDR3 nucleotides read TGTGCCAGCAGCGTCGGGAACACTGAAGCTTTCTTT.

The CDR3 nucleotides are TGTGCCAGCAGTGTTGGACTAGCAGAGACCCAGTACTTC. Its protein is CASSVGLAETQYF. The chain couples TRBV2 to TRBJ2-5, with 8 bases aligning to TRBD2. The CDR3 totals 13 residues. Germline V gene data show CDR1 as SNHLY and CDR2 as FYNNEI. With 4 bases clipped from V and 4 bases from J, the junction kept 2 bases outside the gene matches.

The J gene is TRBJ1-5, the V gene TRBV2; D is unclear. Trimming pared 5 bases from V and 4 bases from J, leaving 9 bases between. The germline CDR1 and CDR2 sequences are SNHLY and FYNNEI. This CDR3 contains 13 residues. This CDR3 reads CASSIQQNQPQHF. The CDR3 bases are TGTGCCAGCAGTATCCAACAAAATCAGCCCCAGCATTTT.

This chain connects TRBV6-5 to TRBJ1-1; 8 bases align to TRBD1. CDR1 and CDR2 from the germline V gene are MNHEY and SVGAGI. V lost 6 bases to trimming and J lost 5 bases; unmatched junction nucleotides: 8. The CDR3 is made up of 14 amino acids. CDR3 coding DNA: TGTGCCAGCAGCCTCGTACAGGGGGGGACTGAAGCTTTCTTT. Encoded protein: CASSLVQGGTEAFF.

The CDR3 loop is CASSPTRCYYWVYSGYEQYV. CDR3 DNA sequence: TGTGCCAGCAGCCCCACTCGGTGTTATTATTGGGTCTATAGTGGCTACGAGCAGTACGTC. This chain links TRBV9 with TRBJ2-7; unclear D gene. Trimming cost V 4 bases and J 3 bases, with 32 bases left between them. The CDR3 spans 20 residues. In germline, CDR1 is SGDLS, CDR2 YYNGEE.

This chain joins TRBV5-4 and TRBJ1-1; 7 bases fit TRBD1. This CDR3 is 14 amino acids long. Germline CDR1 reads SGHNT; CDR2 reads YYREEE (reference sequence). The V and J ends lost 4 bases and 8 bases, in that order; junction bases with no gene match: 11. CDR3 region: CASSLPDRAGEAFF. The DNA of the CDR3 is TGTGCCAGCAGCCTCCCCGACAGGGCTGGAGAAGCTTTCTTT.

The rearrangement links TRBV30 to TRBJ1-6; TRBD1 matches at 9 bases. CDR1 GTSNPN and CDR2 SVGIG come from the germline V gene (reference sequence). The CDR3 length is 13 residues. The junction had 3 bases not matched to a gene; V was cut back by 3 bases and J by 9 bases. As DNA, the CDR3 is TGTGCCTGGAGCCTGGGACAGGGTTCACCCCTCCACTTT. Residues: CAWSLGQGSPLHF. The variable domain in full, completed from reference TRBV30 and TRBJ1-6, reads SQTIHQWPATLVQPVGSPLSLECTVEGTSNPNLYWYRQAAGRGLQLLFYSVGIGQISSEVPQNLSASRPQDRQFILSSKKLLLSDSGFYLCAWSLGQGSPLHFGNGTRLTVT.